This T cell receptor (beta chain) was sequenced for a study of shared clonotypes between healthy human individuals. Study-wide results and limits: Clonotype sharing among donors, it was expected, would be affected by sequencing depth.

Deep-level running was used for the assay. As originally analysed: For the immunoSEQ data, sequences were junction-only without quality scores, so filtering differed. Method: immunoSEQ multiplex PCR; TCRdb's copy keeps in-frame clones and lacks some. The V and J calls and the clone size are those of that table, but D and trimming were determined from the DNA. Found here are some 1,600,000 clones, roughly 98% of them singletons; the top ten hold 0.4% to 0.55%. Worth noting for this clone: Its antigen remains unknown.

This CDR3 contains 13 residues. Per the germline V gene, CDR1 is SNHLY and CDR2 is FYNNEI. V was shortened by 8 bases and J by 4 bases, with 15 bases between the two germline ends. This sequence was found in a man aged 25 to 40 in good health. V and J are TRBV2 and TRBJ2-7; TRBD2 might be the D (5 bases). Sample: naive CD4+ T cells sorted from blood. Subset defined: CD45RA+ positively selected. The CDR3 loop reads CASRVAGAYEQYF. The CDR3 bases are TGTGCCAGCCGGGTGGCGGGTGCTTACGAGCAGTACTTC.